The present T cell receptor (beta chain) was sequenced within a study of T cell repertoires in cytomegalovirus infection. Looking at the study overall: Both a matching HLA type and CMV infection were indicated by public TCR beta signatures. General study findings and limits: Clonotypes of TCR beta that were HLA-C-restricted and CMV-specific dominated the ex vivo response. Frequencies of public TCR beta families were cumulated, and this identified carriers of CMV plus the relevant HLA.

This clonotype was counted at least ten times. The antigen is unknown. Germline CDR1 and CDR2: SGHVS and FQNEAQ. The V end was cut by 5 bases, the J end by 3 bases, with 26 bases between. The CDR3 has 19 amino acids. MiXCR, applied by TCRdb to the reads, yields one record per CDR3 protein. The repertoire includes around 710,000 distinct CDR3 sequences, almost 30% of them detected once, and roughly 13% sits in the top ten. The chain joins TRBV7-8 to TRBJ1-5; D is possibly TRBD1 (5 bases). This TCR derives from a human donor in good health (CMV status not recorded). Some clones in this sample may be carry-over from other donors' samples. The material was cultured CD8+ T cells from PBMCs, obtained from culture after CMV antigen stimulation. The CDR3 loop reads CASSPRGGFPERLNQPQHF. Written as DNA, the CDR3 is TGTGCCAGCAGCCCGCGTGGGGGGTTCCCTGAGAGACTCAATCAGCCCCAGCATTTT. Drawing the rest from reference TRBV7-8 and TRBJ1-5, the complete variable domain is GAGVSQSPRYKVAKRGQDVALRCDPISGHVSLFWYQQALGQGPEFLTYFQNEAQLDKSGLPSDRFFAERPEGSVSTLKIQRTQQEDSAVYLCASSPRGGFPERLNQPQHFGDGTRLSIL.